One sample yielded the 12 T cell receptor beta chains listed below, sequenced in a study of low-dose radiotherapy and immunotherapy resistance in tumors. With TRAV- and TRBV-specific primers, first-strand cDNA was made, covering the alpha and beta chains. TCR amplification ran roughly 21 PCR cycles using constant-region and V-primer adapter primers. TCRdb passed the reads through MiXCR, listing each CDR3 protein once. The table has about 100,000 distinct CDR3 sequences, around 21% seen once. The time point denotes: after trial treatment. The treatment: LDRT plus nivolumab, ipilimumab, low-dose cyclophosphamide and aspirin (RACIN trial). The sample consisted of PBMCs, taken after low-dose radiotherapy plus immunotherapy. The source is a male donor with prostate cancer.

The chain combines TRBV6-8 with TRBJ2-1; 16 bases match TRBD2. The CDR3 is 16 amino acids. V shed 4 bases and J 8 bases; nucleotides not matched to a gene: 5. The germline CDR1 and CDR2 sequences are MNHGY and SAAAGT. The CDR3 here is CASSSGTSGRDHEQFF. The CDR3 nucleotides read TGTGCCAGCAGTTCCGGGACTAGCGGGAGGGACCATGAGCAGTTCTTC.

The CDR3 nucleotides read TGTGCCAGCAGCTTGCGAGCACACACAATGGATACGCAGTATTTT. Protein: CASSLRAHTMDTQYF. The chain employs TRBV7-2 and TRBJ2-3; D is ambiguous. CDR1 is SGHTA and CDR2 is FQGNSA in the germline V gene. Trimming stripped 3 bases from V and 6 bases from J, with 16 bases between. The length of the CDR3 is 15 residues.

In its sample, this clonotype was seen many times. The rearrangement uses TRBV6-2 or TRBV6-3 and TRBJ1-1; no clear D gene. The V end lost 7 bases, the J end lost 3 bases, and 12 bases lay between the germline ends. The CDR3 is 13 residues long. Germline-derived CDR1 and CDR2 are MNHEY and SVGEGT. CDR3 sequence reads: CASKTGLYTEAFF. CDR3 bases: TGTGCCAGCAAGACCGGGCTTTACACTGAAGCTTTCTTT.

This clonotype was seen ten or more times. The chain recombines TRBV6-1 with TRBJ2-1; 9 bases are a match to TRBD2. Germline V gene sequence: CDR1 MNHNS, CDR2 SASEGT. The CDR3 runs to 16 residues. With V trimmed by 1 base and J by 6 bases, 7 bases remained unmatched. The CDR3 here is CASSEEAGGAVNEQFF. The CDR3 bases are TGTGCCAGCAGTGAAGAGGCGGGGGGGGCAGTCAATGAGCAGTTCTTC.

The sample holds many counts of this clonotype. V and J are TRBV5-1 and TRBJ2-7; the D call may be TRBD1 or TRBD2 (5 bases each). The V end was cut by 2 bases, the J end by 3 bases, with 12 bases between. In germline, CDR1 is SGHRS, CDR2 YFSETQ. This CDR3 comprises 14 residues. The CDR3 region is CASSFGTADYEQYF. Written as DNA, the CDR3 is TGCGCCAGCAGCTTCGGGACGGCCGACTACGAGCAGTACTTC.

This clonotype was recorded at least ten times. The rearrangement links TRBV4-1 to TRBJ2-7; D unresolved. CDR1 and CDR2 from the germline V gene are MGHRA and YSYEKL. This CDR3 region has 15 residues. Trimming removed 1 base from V and 2 bases from J, with 12 bases in between. The CDR3 reads CASSQGYSPTYEQYF. DNA for the CDR3: TGCGCCAGCAGCCAAGGTTATAGCCCTACCTACGAGCAGTACTTC.

A note on this clonotype: A far larger clone is one base from this, pointing to a likely read error. The genes are TRBV4-1 and TRBJ2-1; 9 bases match TRBD1. The CDR3 has 15 residues. With V trimmed by 3 bases and J by 13 bases, 13 bases remained unmatched. Germline-derived CDR1 and CDR2 are MGHRA and YSYEKL. The CDR3 spells CASSQMGQGQETQFF. The CDR3 DNA reads TGCGCCAGCAGCCAGATGGGACAGGGACAAGAGACCCAGTTCTTC.

This clonotype was recorded many times. The rearrangement links TRBV6-1 to TRBJ2-1, with TRBD1 matching over 8 bases. J lost 4 bases, V lost 6 bases, and 8 bases had no gene match. Germline CDR1 MNHNS, CDR2 SASEGT. The CDR3 length is 15 residues. CDR3 amino acids: CASSLRQGLYNEQFF. CDR3 nucleotide sequence: TGTGCCAGCAGCCTAAGACAGGGGCTGTACAATGAGCAGTTCTTC.

The chain carries TRBV19 and TRBJ1-1; no definite D call. The V and J ends lost 1 base and 7 bases respectively, with 4 bases between them. Per germline, CDR1 LNHDA and CDR2 SQIVND (reference sequence). The CDR3 runs to 11 residues. CDR3 coding DNA: TGTGCCAGTAGTATAGGAATTGAAGCTTTCTTT. Amino acid sequence: CASSIGIEAFF.

This clonotype was counted at least ten times. The chain carries TRBV5-1 and TRBJ1-5; D uncertain. Germline assignment: CDR1 SGHRS and CDR2 YFSETQ. This CDR3 region has 15 residues. Trimming removed 0 bases at V and 3 bases at J, with 10 bases between. The DNA for the CDR3 is TGCGCCAGCAGCTTGGCGTCAGGCCACAATCAGCCCCAGCATTTT. It codes for CASSLASGHNQPQHF.

Here the CDR3 DNA reads TGCAGTGCCAGACCGGCCTTAAGCGGGGGCACAGATACGCAGTATTTT. This encodes CSARPALSGGTDTQYF. The chain joins TRBV20-1 to TRBJ2-3, with 7 positions matching TRBD2. The CDR3 sequence is 16 residues long. The V segment lost 6 bases and the J segment 1 base; nucleotides outside the gene matches: 13. The germline CDR1 and CDR2 sequences are DFQATT and SNEGSKA (reference sequence).

This clonotype was seen many times. The chain couples TRBV6-1 to TRBJ2-6; D remains unclear. Trimming removed 1 base from V and 4 bases from J, with 8 bases in between. The length of the CDR3 is 15 residues. Germline V gene data show CDR1 as MNHNS and CDR2 as SASEGT. CDR3 protein: CASSEEGSGANVLTF. In DNA, the CDR3 is TGTGCCAGCAGTGAAGAGGGATCCGGGGCCAACGTCCTGACTTTC.